This TCR beta chain is from a study of PD-L1 blockade in urothelial cancer. For the study at large: Males with urothelial cancer arising in the bladder constituted most of the roughly 30 patients. Analyses used blood from 3 weeks (second dose) and 6 weeks after treatment start.

TCRdb keeps only in-frame clones here, not all; method: immunoSEQ multiplex PCR. The data hold approximately 110,000 clones, with approximately 90% observed a single time. Per the germline V gene, CDR1 is LNHDA and CDR2 is SQIVND (reference sequence). V lost 3 bases and J lost 3, with 11 bases in between. CDR3 size: 15 residues. Time point indicated: peripheral blood 6 weeks after treatment start. The number of samples from each patient was between 1 and 8, taken pretreatment and on-treatment. The sequence came from a man aged 55 to 69 with urothelial cancer. The material sequenced was PBMCs, taken around atezolizumab (anti-PD-L1) treatment. This chain uses TRBV19 with TRBJ1-4; D gene uncertain. The CDR3 DNA reads as TGTGCCAGTAGTATGCCGGCAGACTCTAATGAAAAACTGTTTTTT. Its translation is CASSMPADSNEKLFF.